This TCR beta chain appears in the sequencing data of a study of blood T cells in healthy people across ages. The germline V gene encodes CDR1 ENHRY and CDR2 SYGVKD. V dropped 5 bases and J dropped 0; count of bases not matched to a gene: 7. The CDR3 is 16 amino acids. Together with a sample-barcoded 5' primer, a J-beta primer mix was included in a second PCR lasting roughly 6 to 12 cycles. The template-switch adaptor was a 5' adaptor with 12 random nucleotides. It tagged each cDNA molecule. MiXCR was run by TCRdb on the 5' RACE reads, yielding one entry per CDR3 protein. The table has about 900,000 distinct CDR3 sequences, 45% to 50% seen once.

The chain couples TRBV10-3 to TRBJ1-3, with 7 bases matching TRBD1. The sequenced sample was blood. This TCR was recovered from a man aged 25-40 years in good health. For the CDR3, the DNA is TGTGCCATCAGTACGGGACAGCCAATCTCTGGAAACACCATATATTTT. Residues: CAISTGQPISGNTIYF.